The 19 T cell receptor beta chains below all came from one sample that was sequenced in a study of CD8 T cells in Susac syndrome. With random hexamers, reverse transcription was performed on roughly 0.45 to 1 ug of RNA. TCRdb independently ran MiXCR on the immunoSEQ multiplex PCR reads; one entry per CDR3 protein. This table has about 210,000 distinct CDR3 sequences, around 96% appearing once. Specimen: CD4+ T cells from PBMCs. These receptors originate from a human donor with multiple sclerosis.

The chain links TRBV20-1 to TRBJ2-1, with 9 bases aligning to TRBD1. Germline CDR1 and CDR2: DFQATT and SNEGSKA (reference sequence). CDR3 length: 13 residues. CDR3 nucleotides: TGCATGATGGACAGGGGAAGGTACAATGAGCAGTTCTTC. It yields the protein CMMDRGRYNEQFF.

V and J are TRBV12-3 or TRBV12-4 and TRBJ2-7, with a tentative D call TRBD1 (6 bases). The CDR3 runs to 13 residues. The V and J ends lost 9 bases and 3 bases respectively, with 15 bases between them. CDR3 residues: CASRRGHIYEQYF. CDR3 coding DNA: TGTGCCAGTCGAAGGGGACACATCTACGAGCAGTACTTC.

This clonotype has a single count. The chain couples TRBV18 to TRBJ2-3, with D uncertain. Germline CDR1 and CDR2: KGHSH and LQKENI. This CDR3 has 15 residues. V lost 2 bases and J lost 0, with 9 bases in between. CDR3 amino acids: CASSPAEPSTDTQYF. The CDR3 DNA is TGTGCCAGCTCACCAGCGGAGCCTAGCACAGATACGCAGTATTTT.

The rearrangement links TRBV6-2 or TRBV6-3 to TRBJ1-5; possibly TRBD1 for D (5 bases). In germline, CDR1 is MNHEY, CDR2 SVGEGT. The CDR3 has 18 amino acids. The V and J ends lost 6 bases and 0 bases respectively, with 21 bases between them. The DNA for the CDR3 is TGTGCCAGCAGAGATCCGGGACCCAAGATACTTAGCAATCAGCCCCAGCATTTT. Translated: CASRDPGPKILSNQPQHF.

This rearrangement joins TRBV5-1 to TRBJ2-5; TRBD1 agrees at 9 bases. Germline V gene lookup returns CDR1 SGHRS and CDR2 YFSETQ. V was pared by 1 base and J by 4 bases, with 8 bases of the junction left unmatched. The length of the CDR3 is 16 residues. CDR3 bases: TGCGCCAGCAGCTTGATGCTGGGACAGGGAGGAGAGACCCAGTACTTC. It translates to CASSLMLGQGGETQYF.

V gene TRBV7-2 combines with J gene TRBJ2-5; no clear D gene. This CDR3 is built from 13 residues. Per germline, CDR1 SGHTA and CDR2 FQGNSA. V lost 5 bases and J lost 4, with 11 bases in between. The CDR3 is CASSLQFGETQYF. CDR3 DNA sequence: TGTGCCAGCAGCCTACAGTTTGGAGAGACCCAGTACTTC.

The chain combines TRBV29-1 with TRBJ1-3, with no clear D. V lost 2 bases, J lost 0 bases, and 8 bases lay in between. The CDR3 sequence is 14 residues long. CDR1 is SQVTM and CDR2 is ANQGSEA in the germline V gene. CDR3 nucleotide sequence: TGCAGCGTTGAACGCCGAATCTCTGGAAACACCATATATTTT. Protein sequence: CSVERRISGNTIYF.

V usage is TRBV14 and J usage is TRBJ2-3; D is possibly TRBD1 (5 bases). V dropped 4 bases and J dropped 6 bases, with 14 bases sitting between them. Germline values: CDR1 SGHDN, CDR2 FVKESK. This CDR3 is 14 amino acids long. DNA of the CDR3: TGTGCCAGCAGCCCGGGCAGGGTCGGGGATACGCAGTATTTT. Translated: CASSPGRVGDTQYF.

The genes are TRBV6-1 and TRBJ2-6, with a tentative D call TRBD2 (5 bases). Between the trimmed V and J ends, which lost 6 bases and 2 bases, there was a span of 11 bases. This CDR3 region has 15 residues. The germline gives CDR1 MNHNS, CDR2 SASEGT. CDR3 sequence (DNA): TGTGCCAGCAGCGTCCGGGGAACTGGGGCCAACGTCCTGACTTTC. Protein: CASSVRGTGANVLTF.

The chain is built from TRBV20-1 and TRBJ2-1; 10 bases line up with TRBD1. The V gene end was trimmed by 3 bases and the J gene end by 9 bases; junction bases not matched to a gene: 5. The CDR3 runs to 13 residues. CDR1 and CDR2 (germline): DFQATT, SNEGSKA (reference sequence). CDR3 nucleotides: TGCAGTGCTAGTGCGAGGACAGGGGGTGAGCAGTTCTTC. Its translation: CSASARTGGEQFF.

The V gene is TRBV20-1, the J gene TRBJ1-1; 8 bases line up with TRBD1. Per the germline V gene, CDR1 is DFQATT and CDR2 is SNEGSKA (reference sequence). The CDR3 is 15 amino acids. The V gene end was trimmed by 0 bases and the J gene end by 2 bases; junction bases not matched to a gene: 5. CDR3 nucleotide sequence: TGCAGTGCTAGAGAGGCGACAGGGGTCAACACTGAAGCTTTCTTT. Translated: CSAREATGVNTEAFF.

The gene calls are TRBV28 and TRBJ2-7; TRBD1 might be the D (6 bases). V gave up 7 bases and J gave up 3 bases, with 13 bases separating them. The CDR3 consists of 13 residues. Germline assignment: CDR1 MDHEN and CDR2 SYDVKM. CDR3 bases: TGTGCCAGCATGGAGAACAGGGTCTACGAGCAGTACTTC. It encodes CASMENRVYEQYF. Full variable domain (rest looked up from reference TRBV28 and TRBJ2-7): DVKVTQSSRYLVKRTGEKVFLECVQDMDHENMFWYRQDPGLGLRLIYFSYDVKMKEKGDIPEGYSVSREKKERFSLILESASTNQTSMYLCASMENRVYEQYFGPGTRLTVT.

The chain uses TRBV2 and TRBJ1-5; 9 positions agree with TRBD1. Per germline, CDR1 SNHLY and CDR2 FYNNEI. The V and J ends lost 3 bases and 0 bases, in that order; junction bases with no gene match: 6. CDR3 length: 17 residues. As DNA, the CDR3 is TGTGCCAGCAGTGACAACAGGGGGCAACTTAGCAATCAGCCCCAGCATTTT. Amino acid sequence: CASSDNRGQLSNQPQHF. Variable domain in full (rest from reference TRBV2 and TRBJ1-5): EPEVTQTPSHQVTQMGQEVILRCVPISNHLYFYWYRQILGQKVEFLVSFYNNEISEKSEIFDDQFSVERPDGSNFTLKIRSTKLEDSAMYFCASSDNRGQLSNQPQHFGDGTRLSIL.

This clonotype was counted once. The V gene is TRBV12-3 or TRBV12-4, the J gene TRBJ2-3; no clear D gene. This CDR3 has 15 residues. V was trimmed by 10 bases and J by 0 bases, leaving 17 bases between them. CDR3 in amino acids: CATRHDLTSTDTQYF. The CDR3 DNA follows: TGTGCCACCCGACACGATCTTACTAGCACAGATACGCAGTATTTT.

V gene TRBV7-6 combines with J gene TRBJ2-7; 10 nucleotides match TRBD2. CDR1 and CDR2 from the germline V gene are SGHVS and FNYEAQ. CDR3 length equals 15 residues. V dropped 3 bases and J dropped 2; count of bases not matched to a gene: 4. This CDR3 reads CASSLRTSGTYEQYF. CDR3 DNA sequence: TGTGCCAGCAGCTTGCGGACTAGCGGAACCTACGAGCAGTACTTC. The full variable domain, rest sourced from reference TRBV7-6 and TRBJ2-7, is GAGVSQSPRYKVTKRGQDVALRCDPISGHVSLYWYRQALGQGPEFLTYFNYEAQQDKSGLPNDRFSAERPEGSISTLTIQRTEQRDSAMYRCASSLRTSGTYEQYFGPGTRLTVT.

J is TRBJ2-5 and V is TRBV29-1; D is perhaps TRBD2 (6 bases). CDR1 is SQVTM and CDR2 is ANQGSEA in the germline V gene. Trimming left V 7 bases short and J 3 bases short, with 15 bases between. The CDR3 contains 13 residues. The CDR3 region is CSGNRWGEETQYF. The CDR3 nucleotides read TGCAGCGGCAACAGGTGGGGGGAAGAGACCCAGTACTTC.

The CDR3 DNA is TGTGCCAGCAGCTTAGCCCACAGGGGTAGGGATGAGCAGTTCTTC. This gives the protein CASSLAHRGRDEQFF. The chain recombines TRBV11-2 with TRBJ2-1; 7 positions match TRBD1. Per germline, CDR1 SGHAT and CDR2 FQNNGV. The CDR3 runs to 15 residues. The J segment lost 8 bases and the V segment lost 1 base, leaving 8 bases of the junction unmatched.

The chain uses TRBV30 and TRBJ2-7, with 8 bases that match TRBD1. Germline values: CDR1 GTSNPN, CDR2 SVGIG (reference sequence). The CDR3 is made up of 13 amino acids. With V trimmed by 5 bases and J by 3 bases, 6 bases remained unmatched. The CDR3 spells CAWARQGSYEQYF. For the CDR3, the DNA is TGTGCCTGGGCTCGACAGGGGAGCTACGAGCAGTACTTC.

The CDR3 coding sequence is TGTGCCACCACAAGGGACGGGAACACCGGGGAGCTGTTTTTT. It encodes CATTRDGNTGELFF. The gene calls are TRBV10-3 and TRBJ2-2; either TRBD1 or TRBD2 may fit D (5 bases each). This CDR3 is built from 14 residues. Germline assignment: CDR1 ENHRY and CDR2 SYGVKD. The V gene lost 10 bases and the J gene lost 1 base, with 13 bases spanning the gap.